This TCR beta chain derives from a study of T cell changes during pregnancy in multiple sclerosis. The CDR3 loop spans 13 amino acids. Trimming removed 2 bases from V and 4 bases from J, with 6 bases in between. Germline V gene lookup returns CDR1 SGHNT and CDR2 YYREEE (reference sequence). Using immunoSEQ multiplex PCR, the repertoire was profiled, and TCRdb retains in-frame clones only, with some absent. The sample has 100,000 to 140,000 clones, 80% to 95% seen once. This receptor was taken from a female donor in good health, enrolled as a control in a pregnancy study. Here the sequenced sample was peripheral blood, taken in the third trimester of pregnancy. The rearrangement links TRBV5-4 to TRBJ2-2; a possible D gene is TRBD2 (5 bases). CDR3 residues: CASSFEGTGELFF. CDR3 coding DNA: TGTGCCAGCAGCTTTGAGGGCACCGGGGAGCTGTTTTTT.